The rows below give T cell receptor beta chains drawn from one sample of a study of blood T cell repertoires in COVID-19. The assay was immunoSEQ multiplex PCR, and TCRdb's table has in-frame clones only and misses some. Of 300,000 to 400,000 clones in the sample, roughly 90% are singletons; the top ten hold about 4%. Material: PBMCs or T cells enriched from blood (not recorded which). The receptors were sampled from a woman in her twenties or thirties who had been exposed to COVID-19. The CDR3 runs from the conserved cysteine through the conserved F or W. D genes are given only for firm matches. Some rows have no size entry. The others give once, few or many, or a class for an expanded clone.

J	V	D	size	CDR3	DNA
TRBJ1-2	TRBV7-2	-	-	CASSLGRSNGYTF	TGTGCCAGCAGCTTAGGGAGATCTAATGGCTACACCTTC
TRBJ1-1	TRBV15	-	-	CATSRQIHTEAFF	TGTGCCACCAGCAGACAGATACACACTGAAGCTTTCTTT
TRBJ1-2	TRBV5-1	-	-	CASSFDPRGGYTF	TGCGCCAGCAGCTTCGATCCTAGGGGTGGCTACACCTTC
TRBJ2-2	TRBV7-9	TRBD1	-	CASSPQGVKGTGELFF	TGTGCCAGCAGCCCTCAGGGGGTTAAGGGCACCGGGGAGCTGTTTTTT
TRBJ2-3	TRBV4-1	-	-	CASRDGRGPTDTQYF	TGCGCCAGCAGGGATGGGCGGGGGCCCACGGATACGCAGTATTTT
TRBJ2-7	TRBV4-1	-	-	CASSQAAGYEQYF	TGCGCCAGCAGCCAAGCGGCGGGGTACGAGCAGTACTTC
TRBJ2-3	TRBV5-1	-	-	CASSSLGSETDTQYF	TGCGCCAGCAGCTCCCTGGGTAGCGAGACAGATACGCAGTATTTT
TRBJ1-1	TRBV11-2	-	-	CASRLGRGEYTEAFF	TGTGCCAGCAGGTTGGGCAGGGGCGAGTATACTGAAGCTTTCTTT
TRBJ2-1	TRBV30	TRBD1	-	CAWVGQGAIARGYNEQFF	TGTGCCTGGGTGGGACAGGGGGCGATTGCGAGGGGGTACAATGAGCAGTTCTTC
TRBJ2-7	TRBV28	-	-	CASSSPPQTGAAF	TGTGCCAGCAGTTCCCCCCCCCAGACAGGTGCTGCATTC
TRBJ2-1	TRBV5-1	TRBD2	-	CASSSISGEWNEQFF	TGCGCCAGCAGCTCAATTAGCGGGGAGTGGAATGAGCAGTTCTTC
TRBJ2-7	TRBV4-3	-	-	CASSQALRGHVYEQYF	TGCGCCAGCAGCCAAGCTCTTAGGGGACATGTCTACGAGCAGTACTTC
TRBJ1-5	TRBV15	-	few	CATSGNSNQPQHF	TGTGCCACCAGCGGCAATAGCAATCAGCCCCAGCATTTT
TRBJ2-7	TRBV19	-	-	CASSMRGARDGSYEQYF	TGTGCCAGTAGTATGCGCGGGGCTCGGGACGGCTCCTACGAGCAGTACTTC
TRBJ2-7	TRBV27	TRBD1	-	CASSLRPTGTGPYEQYF	TGTGCCAGCAGTTTACGGCCTACCGGGACAGGCCCCTACGAGCAGTACTTC
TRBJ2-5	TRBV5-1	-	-	CASSRLVRETQYF	TGCGCCAGCAGCCGACTAGTGCGGGAGACCCAGTACTTC
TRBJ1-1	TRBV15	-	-	CATNTGGENTEAFF	TGTGCCACTAATACCGGGGGAGAGAACACTGAAGCTTTCTTT
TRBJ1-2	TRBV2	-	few	CASSRAPTIF	TGTGCCAGCAGTCGTGCACCTACTATTTTC
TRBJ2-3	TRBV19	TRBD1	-	CASSSDRGELDTQYF	TGTGCCAGTAGTTCGGACAGGGGGGAGTTAGATACGCAGTATTTT
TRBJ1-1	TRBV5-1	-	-	CASSFDRNTEAFF	TGCGCCAGCAGCTTCGACAGGAACACTGAAGCTTTCTTT
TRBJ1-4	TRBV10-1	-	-	CASSESTGGLDEKLFF	TGCGCCAGCAGTGAGTCGACAGGTGGTCTGGATGAAAAACTGTTTTTT
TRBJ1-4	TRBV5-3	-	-	CARSGEGEKLFF	TGTGCCAGAAGTGGGGAGGGTGAAAAACTGTTTTTT
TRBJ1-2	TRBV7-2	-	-	CASSLQANYGYTF	TGTGCCAGCAGTTTACAGGCAAACTATGGCTACACCTTC
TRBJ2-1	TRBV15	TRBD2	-	CATSRWISGGHNEQFF	TGTGCCACCAGCAGGTGGATTAGCGGGGGACACAATGAGCAGTTCTTC